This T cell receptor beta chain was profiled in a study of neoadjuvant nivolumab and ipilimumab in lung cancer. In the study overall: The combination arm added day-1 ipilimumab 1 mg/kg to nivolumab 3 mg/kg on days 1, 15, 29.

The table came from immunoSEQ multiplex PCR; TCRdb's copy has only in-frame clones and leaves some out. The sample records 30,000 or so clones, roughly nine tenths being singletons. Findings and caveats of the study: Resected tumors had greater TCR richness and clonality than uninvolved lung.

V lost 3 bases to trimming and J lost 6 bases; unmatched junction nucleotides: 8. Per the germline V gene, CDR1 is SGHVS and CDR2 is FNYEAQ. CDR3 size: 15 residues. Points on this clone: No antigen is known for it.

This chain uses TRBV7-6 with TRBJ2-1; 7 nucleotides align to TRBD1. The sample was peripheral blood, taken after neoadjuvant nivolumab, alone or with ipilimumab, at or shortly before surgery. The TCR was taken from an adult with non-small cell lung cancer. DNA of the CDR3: TGTGCCAGCAGCTTTCAAGGACAGGTCGGCAATGAGCAGTTCTTC. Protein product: CASSFQGQVGNEQFF.